These T cell receptor beta chains were read from a single sample in a study of blood T cell repertoires in COVID-19. Libraries were prepared by immunoSEQ multiplex PCR; TCRdb keeps only in-frame clonotypes and omits some of them. The sample lists 200,000 to 250,000 clones, around 90% seen once, with 1.5% in the top ten. The sample comprised peripheral blood. The source of these receptors is a man aged 18 to 30 with active or convalescent COVID-19. Both conserved end residues are part of each CDR3. The D gene is left open where the match is weak. Only part of the rows carry a size: once, few, many, or a class if the clone is expanded.

.	TRBV29-1	.	TRBJ1-1	CSVVGRGVNTEAFF	TGCAGCGTTGTGGGTCGCGGGGTGAACACTGAAGCTTTCTTT
.	TRBV7-3	once	TRBJ1-1	CASSLTQGTEAFF	TGTGCCAGCAGCTTAACGCAGGGTACTGAAGCTTTCTTT
.	TRBV19	once	TRBJ2-1	CASSFSNTLYETHKSSYNEQFF	TGTGCCAGTAGTTTCTCCAATACTTTGTACGAGACACACAAGAGCTCCTACAATGAGCAGTTCTTC
.	TRBV5-1	once	TRBJ2-3	CASSLLSTDTQYF	TGCGCCAGCAGCTTGCTCAGCACAGATACGCAGTATTTT
.	TRBV6-2/TRBV6-3	.	TRBJ1-1	CASSKQGITEAFF	TGTGCCAGCAGTAAACAGGGTATCACTGAAGCTTTCTTT
TRBD1	TRBV11-3	.	TRBJ2-7	CASSPDRVSYEQYF	TGTGCCAGCAGCCCCGACAGGGTTTCCTACGAGCAGTACTTC
.	TRBV7-9	.	TRBJ1-5	CASSDEGAQPQHF	TGTGCCAGCAGCGACGAGGGTGCTCAGCCCCAGCATTTT
TRBD1	TRBV7-3	.	TRBJ1-1	CASSLAGTDTEAFF	TGTGCCAGCAGCCTAGCCGGGACAGACACTGAAGCTTTCTTT
.	TRBV4-3	.	TRBJ1-1	CASSQGQNTEAFF	TGCGCCAGCAGCCAAGGACAGAACACTGAAGCTTTCTTT
.	TRBV28	.	TRBJ2-2	CASSQTLIQAELFF	TGTGCCAGCAGCCAAACCCTTATCCAGGCGGAGCTGTTTTTT
TRBD1	TRBV4-1	.	TRBJ2-7	CASSHVPGQGTYEQYF	TGCGCCAGCAGCCACGTTCCGGGACAGGGGACCTACGAGCAGTACTTC
TRBD2	TRBV3-1/TRBV3-2	.	TRBJ2-1	CASSQDLGLAGELSEQFF	TGTGCCAGCAGCCAGGACCTCGGACTAGCGGGAGAATTGAGCGAGCAGTTCTTC
TRBD2	TRBV7-2	.	TRBJ2-7	CASSLLGSGRNEQYF	TGTGCCAGCAGCTTACTAGGTAGCGGGAGGAACGAGCAGTACTTC
.	TRBV11-3	once	TRBJ2-7	CASSPGGRYEQYF	TGTGCCAGCAGTCCCGGGGGTAGGTACGAGCAGTACTTC
TRBD1	TRBV2	.	TRBJ2-2	CASSDDRDGELFF	TGTGCCAGCAGCGACGACAGGGACGGGGAGCTGTTTTTT
TRBD1	TRBV4-3	once	TRBJ1-2	CASSQGGGTGGYGYTF	TGCGCCAGCAGCCAAGGGGGAGGGACAGGGGGCTATGGCTACACCTTC
.	TRBV19	.	TRBJ1-5	CASTHRGDQPQHF	TGTGCCAGTACTCATCGGGGTGATCAGCCCCAGCATTTT
.	TRBV19	.	TRBJ2-5	CASSIGGGPRETQYF	TGTGCCAGTAGTATAGGAGGGGGACCCCGAGAGACCCAGTACTTC
TRBD2	TRBV11-2	.	TRBJ2-7	CASSLVAGDYEQYF	TGTGCCAGCAGCTTAGTAGCGGGTGATTACGAGCAGTACTTC
TRBD1	TRBV19	.	TRBJ1-5	CASSVGLGQTFNQPQHF	TGTGCCAGTAGTGTCGGTTTGGGACAGACATTCAATCAGCCCCAGCATTTT
.	TRBV5-1	.	TRBJ2-7	CASSPERGGQYF	TGCGCCAGCAGCCCCGAGCGCGGCGGGCAGTACTTC
TRBD2	TRBV7-6	.	TRBJ2-5	CASSLEQREAQETQYF	TGTGCCAGCAGCTTAGAGCAACGGGAGGCTCAAGAGACCCAGTACTTC
TRBD1	TRBV27	.	TRBJ1-2	CASSPTGVLGYGYTF	TGTGCCAGCAGTCCGACAGGGGTACTGGGCTATGGCTACACCTTC